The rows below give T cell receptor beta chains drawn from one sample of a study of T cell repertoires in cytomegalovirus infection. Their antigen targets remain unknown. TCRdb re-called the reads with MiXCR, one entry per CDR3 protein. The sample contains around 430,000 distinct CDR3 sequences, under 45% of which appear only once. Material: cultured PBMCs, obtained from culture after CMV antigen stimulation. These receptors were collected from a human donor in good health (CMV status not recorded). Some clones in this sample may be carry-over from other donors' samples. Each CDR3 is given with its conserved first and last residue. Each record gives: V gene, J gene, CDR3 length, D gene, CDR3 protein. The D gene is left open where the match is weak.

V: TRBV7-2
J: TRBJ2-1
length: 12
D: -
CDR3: CASSLNFNEQFF

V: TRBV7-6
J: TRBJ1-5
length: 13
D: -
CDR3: CASSLNVDQPQHF

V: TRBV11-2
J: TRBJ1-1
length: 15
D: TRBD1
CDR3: CASSKRGTGHTEAFF

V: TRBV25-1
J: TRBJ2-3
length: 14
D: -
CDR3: CASSALRLGDTQYF

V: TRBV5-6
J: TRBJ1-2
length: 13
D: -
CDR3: CASSLVLNYGYTF

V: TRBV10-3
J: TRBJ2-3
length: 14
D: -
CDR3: CAISESASTDTQYF

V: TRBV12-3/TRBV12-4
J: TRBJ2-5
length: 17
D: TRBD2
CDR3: CASSLARGVRGKETQYF

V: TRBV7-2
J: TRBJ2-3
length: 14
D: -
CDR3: CASSLKRLSDTQYF

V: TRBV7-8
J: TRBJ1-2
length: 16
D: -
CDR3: CASSLGGAIPNYGYTF

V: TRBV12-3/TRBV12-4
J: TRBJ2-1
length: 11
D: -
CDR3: CASSFSDEQFF

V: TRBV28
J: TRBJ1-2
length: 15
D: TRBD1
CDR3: CASRSQGTGAYGYTF

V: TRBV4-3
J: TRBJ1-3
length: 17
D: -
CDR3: CASSQAMSGGAGNTIYF

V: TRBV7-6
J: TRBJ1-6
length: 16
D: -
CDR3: CASSLDSRGHNSPLHF

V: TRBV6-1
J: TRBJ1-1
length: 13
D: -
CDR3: CASSEGTRFEAFF

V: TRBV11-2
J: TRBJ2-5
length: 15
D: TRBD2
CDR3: CASSPWLAGRETQYF

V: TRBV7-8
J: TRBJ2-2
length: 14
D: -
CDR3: CASTLGGNTGELFF

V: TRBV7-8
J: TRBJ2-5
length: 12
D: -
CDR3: CASSLPAETQYF

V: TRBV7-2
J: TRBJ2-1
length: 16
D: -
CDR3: CATSDSQRQWGGEQFF

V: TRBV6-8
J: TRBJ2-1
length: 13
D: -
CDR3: CASTTTGTAPLFF

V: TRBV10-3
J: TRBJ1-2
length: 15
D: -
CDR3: CAISGGGRQGLGYTF

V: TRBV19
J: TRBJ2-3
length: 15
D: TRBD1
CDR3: CASSHWGTATDTQYF

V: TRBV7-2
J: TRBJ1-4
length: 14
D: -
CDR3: CASSLRARDEKLFF

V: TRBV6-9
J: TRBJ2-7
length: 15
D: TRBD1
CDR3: CASEVDRGYSYEQYF

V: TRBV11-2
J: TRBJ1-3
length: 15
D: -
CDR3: CASSPWGFSGNTIYF

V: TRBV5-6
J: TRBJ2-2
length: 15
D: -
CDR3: CASSSNRAKTGELFF

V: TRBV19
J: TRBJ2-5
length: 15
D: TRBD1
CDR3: CASSSGQGDQETQYF

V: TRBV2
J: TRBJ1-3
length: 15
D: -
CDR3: CASSVLQYSGNTIYF

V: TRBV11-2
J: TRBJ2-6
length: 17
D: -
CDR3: CASSLAAGYSGANVLTF

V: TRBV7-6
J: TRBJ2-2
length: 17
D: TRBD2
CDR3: CASSPNGLAGVVGELFF

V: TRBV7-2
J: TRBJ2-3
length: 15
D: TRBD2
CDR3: CASSLRGGARDTQYF

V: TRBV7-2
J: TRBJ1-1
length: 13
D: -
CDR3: CASTPARRSLAFF

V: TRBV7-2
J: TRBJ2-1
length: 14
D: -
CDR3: CASSWTSGANEQFF

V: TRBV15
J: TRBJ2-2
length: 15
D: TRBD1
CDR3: CATSGQGWNSGELFF

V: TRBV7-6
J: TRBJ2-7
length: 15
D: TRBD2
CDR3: CASSSWTSGQYEQYF

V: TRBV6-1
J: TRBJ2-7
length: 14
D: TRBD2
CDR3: CASRFSGSSNEQYF

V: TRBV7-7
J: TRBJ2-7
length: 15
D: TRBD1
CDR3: CASSPGTGVFDEQYF

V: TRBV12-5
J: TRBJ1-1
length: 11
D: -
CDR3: CASALHTEAFF

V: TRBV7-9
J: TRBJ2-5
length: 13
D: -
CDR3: CASSVGSLWDQYF

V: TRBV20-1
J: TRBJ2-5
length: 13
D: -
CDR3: CSARLSQAETQYF

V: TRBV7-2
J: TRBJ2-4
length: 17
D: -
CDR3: CASSFRDSTLAKNIQYF

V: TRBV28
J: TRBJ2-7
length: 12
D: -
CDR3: CASSLWDSGQYF

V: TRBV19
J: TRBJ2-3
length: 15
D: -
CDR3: CASSASGFGTDTQYF

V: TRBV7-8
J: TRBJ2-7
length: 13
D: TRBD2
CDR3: CASSEGLASEQYF

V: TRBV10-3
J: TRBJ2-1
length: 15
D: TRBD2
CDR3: CAISALAGGPSEQFF

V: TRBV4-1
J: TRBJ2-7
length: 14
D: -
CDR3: CASSQDEQPREQYF

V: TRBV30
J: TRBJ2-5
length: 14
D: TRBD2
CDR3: CAWSTLAGGETQYF

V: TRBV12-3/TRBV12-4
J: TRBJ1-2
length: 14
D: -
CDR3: CASSLGGVNYGYTF

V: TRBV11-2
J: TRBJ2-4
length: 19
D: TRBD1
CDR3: CASSFLGQIIGEAKNIQYF

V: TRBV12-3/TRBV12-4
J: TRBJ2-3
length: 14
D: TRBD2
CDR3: CASRGGGFTDTQYF

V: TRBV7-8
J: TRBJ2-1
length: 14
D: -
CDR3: CASSSSGWYNEQFF

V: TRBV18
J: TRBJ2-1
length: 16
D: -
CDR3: CASSPGQPDSHNEQFF

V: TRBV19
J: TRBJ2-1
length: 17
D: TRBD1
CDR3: CASSPGQGSSSYNEQFF